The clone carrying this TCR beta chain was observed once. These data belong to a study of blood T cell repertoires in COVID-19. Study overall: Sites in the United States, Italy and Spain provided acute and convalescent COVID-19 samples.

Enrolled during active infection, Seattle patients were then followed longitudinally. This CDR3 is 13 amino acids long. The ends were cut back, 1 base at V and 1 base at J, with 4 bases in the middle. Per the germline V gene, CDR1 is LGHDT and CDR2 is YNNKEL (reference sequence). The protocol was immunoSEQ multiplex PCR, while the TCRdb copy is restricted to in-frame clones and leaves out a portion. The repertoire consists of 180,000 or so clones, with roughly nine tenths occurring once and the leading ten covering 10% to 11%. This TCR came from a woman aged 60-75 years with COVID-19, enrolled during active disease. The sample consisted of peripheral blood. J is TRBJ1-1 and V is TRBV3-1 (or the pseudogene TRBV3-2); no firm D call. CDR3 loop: CASSQAGNTEAFF. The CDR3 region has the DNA TGTGCCAGCAGCCAAGCCGGGAACACTGAAGCTTTCTTT.